A selection of T cell receptor beta chains follows, all from one sample in a study of blood T cell repertoires in COVID-19. Assay used: immunoSEQ multiplex PCR; TCRdb lists only in-frame clones, some missing. The repertoire holds tens of thousands of clones, with over 75% as singletons. Sequencing was done on a sample of peripheral blood. The source of these receptors is a woman between 55 and 75 years old with acute or convalescent COVID-19. Each CDR3 is given with its conserved first and last residue. Fields, in order: D gene, V gene, CDR3 protein. The D gene is left open where the match is weak.

D: TRBD1
V: TRBV30
CDR3: CAWWGPGTEINTGELFF

D: -
V: TRBV5-4
CDR3: CASSPVLGEKLFF

D: -
V: TRBV9
CDR3: CASSSENGYTF

D: -
V: TRBV20-1
CDR3: CSASAPGGDYGYTF

D: -
V: TRBV5-5
CDR3: CASSLASGNQPQHF

D: -
V: TRBV4-1
CDR3: CASSPPEGMIEAFF

D: -
V: TRBV27
CDR3: CASSSISSGTYNEQFF

D: TRBD1
V: TRBV7-2
CDR3: CASSPRDREYGYTF

D: -
V: TRBV6-1
CDR3: CASSEEGGKLFF

D: TRBD2
V: TRBV3-1/TRBV3-2
CDR3: CASSPFGGSYNEQFF

D: -
V: TRBV7-9
CDR3: CASSLGQIEETQYF

D: -
V: TRBV3-1/TRBV3-2
CDR3: CASSQATGDQPQHF

D: -
V: TRBV7-2
CDR3: CASSLLAGNEKLFF

D: -
V: TRBV9
CDR3: CASSAGMWILADTQYF

D: -
V: TRBV12-3/TRBV12-4
CDR3: CASSPQGFQPQHF

D: TRBD1
V: TRBV5-1
CDR3: CASSLTGTGAYNEQFF

D: -
V: TRBV18
CDR3: CASSPGTVGYTF

D: -
V: TRBV7-9
CDR3: CASSSGLERDQPQHF

D: -
V: TRBV27
CDR3: CASSSLPLAKNIQYF

D: -
V: TRBV6-5
CDR3: CASSSWDTSNYGYTF

D: TRBD2
V: TRBV27
CDR3: CASSLYSGRAGHEQFF

D: TRBD1
V: TRBV11-2
CDR3: CASSFNDRVNTEAFF

D: -
V: TRBV5-1
CDR3: CASKGDTGELFF

D: -
V: TRBV6-1
CDR3: CASSEAPGSSYNSPLHF

D: -
V: TRBV12-3/TRBV12-4
CDR3: CASRLTANTEAFF

D: TRBD1
V: TRBV19
CDR3: CASSPYPGQGSTDTQYF

D: TRBD1
V: TRBV5-1
CDR3: CASSLGQGRRDEKLFF

D: -
V: TRBV7-9
CDR3: CASSSLEFPGEDTQYF

D: -
V: TRBV29-1
CDR3: CSAGHSEQFF

D: TRBD1
V: TRBV3-1/TRBV3-2
CDR3: CASSYTGVGAEAFF

D: -
V: TRBV5-1
CDR3: CASRTAGGETQYF

D: TRBD2
V: TRBV7-9
CDR3: CAKSGGAVNEQFF